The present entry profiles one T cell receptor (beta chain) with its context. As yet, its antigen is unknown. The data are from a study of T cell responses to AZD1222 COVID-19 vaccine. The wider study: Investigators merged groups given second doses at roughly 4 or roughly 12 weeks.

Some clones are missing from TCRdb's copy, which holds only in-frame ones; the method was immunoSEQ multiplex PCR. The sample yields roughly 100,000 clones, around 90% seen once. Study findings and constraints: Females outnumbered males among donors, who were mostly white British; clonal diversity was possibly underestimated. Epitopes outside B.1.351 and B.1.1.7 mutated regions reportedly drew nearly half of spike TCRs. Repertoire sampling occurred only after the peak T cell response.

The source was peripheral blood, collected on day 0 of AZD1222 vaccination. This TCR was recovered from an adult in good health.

CDR3 residues: CASSPRVGVDEQFF. CDR3 DNA: TGTGCCAGCAGCCCGCGGGTCGGGGTGGATGAGCAGTTCTTC. The gene calls are TRBV6-5 and TRBJ2-1; TRBD2 might be the D (5 bases). The germline V gene has CDR1 MNHEY and CDR2 SVGAGI. This CDR3 contains 14 residues. Deletions cut 6 bases from V and 8 bases from J, with 17 bases between.